The next 28 T cell receptor beta chains were all read from a single sample in a study of control samples from healthy donors and cancer patients. TCRdb's copy holds only in-frame clones and misses some; the assay was immunoSEQ multiplex PCR. Of 100,000 to 150,000 clones in the sample, nearly 90% are singletons; the top ten hold about 3.2%. The sequencing input was blood. These receptor sequences come from a middle-aged man in good health.

This rearrangement joins TRBV11-3 to TRBJ2-7; 7 nucleotides match TRBD1. CDR3 size: 17 residues. Trimming took 4 bases from V and 2 from J; bases not matched to a gene: 14. CDR1 is SGHNT and CDR2 is YENEEA in the germline V gene. The CDR3 nucleotides are TGTGCCAGCAGCTCCCTACCCCCCGACAGGGATGCCTACGAGCAGTACTTC. Translation: CASSSLPPDRDAYEQYF. Filled out from reference TRBV11-3 and TRBJ2-7, the complete variable domain reads EAGVVQSPRYKIIEKKQPVAFWCNPISGHNTLYWYLQNLGQGPELLIRYENEEAVDDSQLPKDRFSAERLKGVDSTLKIQPAELGDSAVYLCASSSLPPDRDAYEQYFGPGTRLTVT.

The chain uses TRBV10-1 and TRBJ2-1; no clear D. V lost 2 bases and J lost 1, with 15 bases in between. The CDR3 has 17 residues. Germline V gene data show CDR1 as WNHNN and CDR2 as SYGVQD (reference sequence). The CDR3 spells CASSEQGQSISYNEQFF. CDR3 DNA: TGCGCCAGCAGTGAGCAAGGGCAGAGCATATCCTACAATGAGCAGTTCTTC.

The CDR3 DNA reads TGCGCCAGTACATGGACAGGCTTTGGCGATGAGCAGTTCTTC. Translation: CASTWTGFGDEQFF. The chain carries TRBV5-1 and TRBJ2-1; 7 nucleotides align to TRBD1. The germline V gene encodes CDR1 SGHRS and CDR2 YFSETQ. The V gene end was trimmed by 8 bases and the J gene end by 8 bases; junction bases not matched to a gene: 13. The CDR3 spans 14 residues.

The chain links TRBV19 to TRBJ1-1, with a possible D match to TRBD1 (6 bases). CDR3 size: 14 residues. CDR1 is LNHDA and CDR2 is SQIVND in the germline V gene (reference sequence). The germline V and J ends were trimmed by 4 bases and 7 bases, with 16 bases remaining between them. The CDR3 nucleotides read TGTGCCAGTAGTACACAGGGTCGTTATGGTGAAGCTTTCTTT. Protein: CASSTQGRYGEAFF.

The J gene is TRBJ1-4, the V gene TRBV29-1; possible D gene TRBD1, 5 bases. Germline loops: CDR1 SQVTM, CDR2 ANQGSEA. The CDR3 totals 16 residues. The germline V and J ends were trimmed by 2 bases and 0 bases, with 13 bases remaining between them. The CDR3 is CSVESKQASTNEKLFF. The DNA for the CDR3 is TGCAGCGTTGAATCCAAACAGGCTTCAACTAATGAAAAACTGTTTTTT.

The CDR3 loop reads CASSLVWERQFNSPLHF. The DNA for the CDR3 is TGTGCCAGCAGTTTAGTCTGGGAACGGCAGTTTAATTCACCCCTCCACTTT. J is TRBJ1-6 and V is TRBV27; D not resolved. CDR1 is MNHEY, CDR2 SMNVEV, per germline (reference sequence). The CDR3 covers 17 residues. Deletions cut 2 bases from V and 6 bases from J, with 17 bases between.

The chain carries TRBV10-3 and TRBJ2-1; the match to TRBD2 covers 8 bases. Germline assignment: CDR1 ENHRY and CDR2 SYGVKD. This CDR3 comprises 14 residues. V trimming: 5 bases; J trimming: 4 bases; junction bases outside the gene matches: 4. DNA of the CDR3: TGTGCCATCAGTAGCGGGGGACATTACAATGAGCAGTTCTTC. Residues: CAISSGGHYNEQFF.

CDR3 amino acids: CASSPVSSGGYTF. The CDR3, as DNA: TGTGCCAGCTCACCAGTCTCGTCAGGAGGCTACACCTTC. The chain uses TRBV18 and TRBJ1-2, with D uncertain. Germline CDR1 KGHSH, CDR2 LQKENI. The V and J ends lost 2 bases and 8 bases respectively, with 12 bases between them. This CDR3 spans 13 amino acids.

The V call is TRBV29-1, the J call TRBJ2-3, with D possibly being TRBD1 (6 bases). Germline V gene sequence: CDR1 SQVTM, CDR2 ANQGSEA. The CDR3 covers 15 residues. The DNA for the CDR3 is TGCACCATGGCACAGGGCGATTCATTCACAGATACGCAGTATTTT. Protein product: CTMAQGDSFTDTQYF.

CDR3 sequence (DNA): TGTGCCACCAGCAGAGATTCAGACAGACTAGCGGGGGACGAGCAGTACTTC. This codes for CATSRDSDRLAGDEQYF. The V call is TRBV15, the J call TRBJ2-7; 12 nucleotides agree with TRBD2. Unmatched junction bases numbered 8, after V lost 0 bases and J lost 5 bases. CDR3 length: 17 residues. Germline CDR1 and CDR2: LNHNV and YYDKDF (reference sequence).

The chain joins TRBV3-1 (or the pseudogene TRBV3-2) to TRBJ1-2, with 7 bases that match TRBD1. Germline V lookup: CDR1 LGHDT, CDR2 YNNKEL (reference sequence). This CDR3 is 14 amino acids long. V lost 6 bases to trimming and J lost 1 base; unmatched junction nucleotides: 5. The DNA for the CDR3 is TGTGCCAGCAGTAGTCCAGGGGGTAACTATGGCTACACCTTC. This translates into CASSSPGGNYGYTF.

The J gene is TRBJ2-2, the V gene TRBV11-2; TRBD1 is a possible D gene (5 bases). The CDR3 extends over 14 amino acids. CDR1 and CDR2 (germline): SGHAT, FQNNGV. The V and J ends lost 6 bases and 7 bases respectively, with 15 bases between them. CDR3 loop: CASSYTGGRGELFF. The CDR3 DNA sequence: TGTGCCAGCAGTTATACAGGTGGTCGCGGGGAGCTGTTTTTT.

This clone was seen a single time. This sequence joins TRBV15 and TRBJ2-1; 12 nucleotides line up with TRBD2. V lost 2 bases to trimming and J lost 8 bases; unmatched junction nucleotides: 4. This CDR3 is 15 amino acids long. Germline CDR1 is LNHNV and CDR2 is YYDKDF (reference sequence). The DNA of the CDR3 is TGTGCCACCAGCAGACTAGCGGGGGGGCTGGATGAGCAGTTCTTC. It yields the protein CATSRLAGGLDEQFF.

About this clone: Germline is not matched at one junction end, which may reflect a read error. This sequence joins TRBV11-2 and TRBJ2-5; 8 bases are shared with TRBD2. CDR1 is SGHAT and CDR2 is FQNNGV in the germline V gene. The CDR3 is 16 residues long. The DNA of the CDR3 is TGTGCCAGCAGCTTAGCCCTTTCGGGTAGCGGGGCTCCCCCGGACTTC. It encodes CASSLALSGSGAPPDF.

The J gene is TRBJ1-2, the V gene TRBV6-5, with TRBD1 as a possible D gene (6 bases). Trimming removed 5 bases at V and 3 bases at J, with 13 bases between. Germline CDR1 reads MNHEY; CDR2 reads SVGAGI. This CDR3 contains 14 residues. CDR3 nucleotides: TGTGCCAGCAGTCTCTACACAGGGTACTATGGCTACACCTTC. Translating it yields CASSLYTGYYGYTF.

This clone occurred once. The J gene is TRBJ1-4, the V gene TRBV4-1; TRBD1 aligns across 9 bases. Germline loops: CDR1 MGHRA, CDR2 YSYEKL. CDR3 size: 15 residues. The ends lost 2 bases at V and 5 bases at J; junction bases unmatched: 3. CDR3 nucleotides: TGCGCCAGCAGCCAATCCGGGACAGGGAATGAAAAACTGTTTTTT. Translated: CASSQSGTGNEKLFF.

The chain couples TRBV28 to TRBJ2-7; D call uncertain. From germline, CDR1 is MDHEN and CDR2 SYDVKM. CDR3 size: 13 residues. The ends were cut back, 6 bases at V and 7 bases at J, with 16 bases in the middle. The CDR3 sequence is CASSSGPTREQYF. The CDR3 nucleotides read TGTGCCAGCAGCTCGGGCCCGACCCGGGAGCAGTACTTC.

The chain employs TRBV12-5 and TRBJ1-5; D is unclear. CDR1 and CDR2 (germline): LGHNT, FRNRAP. This CDR3 is built from 13 residues. V was pared by 5 bases and J by 0 bases, with 5 bases between. The CDR3 DNA is TGTGCTAGTGGTATAGATAGCAATCAGCCCCAGCATTTT. Protein: CASGIDSNQPQHF.

This clone has a single count. The rearrangement links TRBV7-8 to TRBJ1-3, with a tentative D call TRBD1 (6 bases). Trimming shortened V by 4 bases and J by 4 bases, and 11 bases separated the two germline ends. The germline CDR1 and CDR2 sequences are SGHVS and FQNEAQ. This CDR3 contains 14 residues. For the CDR3, the DNA is TGTGCCAGCAGCTCCAGGGGTTTAGGAAACACCATATATTTT. It codes for CASSSRGLGNTIYF.

V and J are TRBV9 and TRBJ2-2, with D unresolved. CDR1 is SGDLS and CDR2 is YYNGEE in the germline V gene. V lost 0 bases and J lost 2, with 8 bases in between. The CDR3 contains 15 residues. CDR3 loop: CASSVVASNTGELFF. CDR3 sequence (DNA): TGTGCCAGCAGCGTAGTCGCATCTAACACCGGGGAGCTGTTTTTT. The full variable domain, rest sourced from reference TRBV9 and TRBJ2-2, is DSGVTQTPKHLITATGQRVTLRCSPRSGDLSVYWYQQSLDQGLQFLIQYYNGEERAKGNILERFSAQQFPDLHSELNLSSLELGDSALYFCASSVVASNTGELFFGEGSRLTVL.

The chain combines TRBV3-1 (or the pseudogene TRBV3-2) with TRBJ2-1, with D possibly matching TRBD1 (6 bases). V dropped 5 bases and J dropped 1 base, with 15 bases sitting between them. Looked up from germline, CDR1 is LGHDT and CDR2 is YNNKEL (reference sequence). The CDR3 has 16 residues. The CDR3 DNA reads as TGTGCCAGCAGCGACGTTACAGGGCGATCCTACAATGAGCAGTTCTTC. Amino acids: CASSDVTGRSYNEQFF.

This clone was recorded a few times. The chain has TRBV2 and TRBJ2-7, with D maybe TRBD1 (6 bases). The CDR3 has 15 amino acids. CDR1 and CDR2 from the germline V gene are SNHLY and FYNNEI. V dropped 4 bases and J dropped 6 bases, with 19 bases sitting between them. This chain's CDR3 is CASSVPVGAKSEQYF. The CDR3 DNA sequence: TGTGCCAGCAGTGTTCCGGTGGGGGCCAAGTCCGAGCAGTACTTC.

V gene TRBV7-3 combines with J gene TRBJ2-2; TRBD1 might be the D (6 bases). There are 14 residues in the CDR3. Germline lookup yields CDR1 SGHTA and CDR2 FQGTGA. The V gene lost 3 bases and the J gene lost 4 bases, with 9 bases spanning the gap. The CDR3 reads CASSFLGGTGELFF. CDR3 nucleotide sequence: TGTGCCAGCAGCTTTTTAGGGGGCACCGGGGAGCTGTTTTTT.

This chain connects TRBV7-3 to TRBJ2-1; 9 bases line up with TRBD1. CDR3 size: 13 residues. V shed 5 bases, J shed 9 bases, and the junction held 5 bases outside the gene matches. Germline CDR1 is SGHTA and CDR2 is FQGTGA. DNA for the CDR3: TGTGCCAGCAGCCGACAGGGGGACACTGAGCAGTTCTTC. Encoded protein: CASSRQGDTEQFF.

Details on this clone: One junction end does not reproduce the germline sequence, and a read error may be involved. The chain uses TRBV11-2 and TRBJ2-4, with D tentatively TRBD1 (6 bases). The germline CDR1 and CDR2 sequences are SGHAT and FQNNGV. The CDR3 totals 12 residues. CDR3 bases: TGTGCCAGCAGCTTAGCACAGGGATCCATACGCTTC. Translating it yields CASSLAQGSIRF.

This sequence joins TRBV3-1 (or the pseudogene TRBV3-2) and TRBJ1-2; D call uncertain. CDR3 length: 16 residues. The V and J ends lost 3 bases and 0 bases respectively, with 14 bases between them. Germline V gene lookup returns CDR1 LGHDT and CDR2 YNNKEL (reference sequence). The CDR3 reads CASSQTPRLANYGYTF. CDR3 in DNA: TGTGCCAGCAGCCAGACCCCCCGGTTAGCTAACTATGGCTACACCTTC.

With respect to this clone: This CDR3 is also generated by other DNA sequences in the sample. The CDR3 sequence: CASSLGRGGGEQYF. CDR3 DNA: TGTGCCAGCAGCTTAGGTCGGGGAGGGGGCGAGCAGTACTTC. The genes are TRBV13 and TRBJ2-7; tentative D call: TRBD2 (7 bases). CDR1 PRHDT and CDR2 FYEKMQ come from the germline V gene (reference sequence). The V end was cut by 0 bases, the J end by 6 bases, with 12 bases between. The CDR3 consists of 14 residues.

V usage is TRBV27 and J usage is TRBJ1-4; D not resolved. V was clipped by 4 bases and J by 5 bases, with 11 bases between them. This CDR3 contains 14 residues. The germline V gene has CDR1 MNHEY and CDR2 SMNVEV (reference sequence). CDR3 coding DNA: TGTGCCAGCAGTTCCGGGTTCCCAAATGAAAAACTGTTTTTT. Translation: CASSSGFPNEKLFF.